The 7 T cell receptor beta chains presented below share a single source sample, sequenced in a study of cytomegalovirus exposure and HLA in healthy donors. The table came from immunoSEQ multiplex PCR; TCRdb's copy has only in-frame clones and leaves some out. The sample lists tens of thousands of clones, about 94% occurring once. The sample was PBMCs. All receptors come from a man between 18 and 29 years old in good health and CMV-seropositive.

The chain joins TRBV7-3 to TRBJ2-2; TRBD2 aligns across 14 bases. CDR1 and CDR2 (germline): SGHTA, FQGTGA. After removal of 2 bases from V and 8 bases from J, the junction contained 1 base not matched to a gene. The CDR3 runs to 15 residues. The CDR3: CASSLGLAGGGELFF. DNA for the CDR3: TGTGCCAGCAGCTTAGGACTAGCGGGAGGAGGGGAGCTGTTTTTT.

The CDR3 protein is CASSEGAYQPQHF. CDR3 DNA: TGTGCCAGCAGCGAGGGGGCTTATCAGCCCCAGCATTTT. J is TRBJ1-5 and V is TRBV9; 7 bases map to TRBD1. With V trimmed by 3 bases and J by 5 bases, 2 bases remained unmatched. The CDR3 is 13 amino acids. In germline, CDR1 is SGDLS, CDR2 YYNGEE.

The chain carries TRBV5-3 and TRBJ2-1; D ambiguous. TRBV5-3 qualifies as an ORF whose function is uncertain. V gave up 5 bases and J gave up 4 bases, with 7 bases separating them. The CDR3 has 12 amino acids. CDR3 bases: TGTGCCAGAAGTGGCCAGTACAATGAGCAGTTCTTC. Its protein is CARSGQYNEQFF.

The chain combines TRBV10-3 with TRBJ2-7; D is possibly TRBD1 (6 bases). Germline CDR1 is ENHRY and CDR2 is SYGVKD. V was cut by 0 bases and J by 2 bases, with 11 bases left in between. This CDR3 comprises 15 residues. CDR3 residues: CAISESVQGTYEQYF. The CDR3, as DNA: TGTGCCATCAGTGAGTCGGTACAGGGAACCTACGAGCAGTACTTC.

This clone was observed a few times. The rearrangement uses TRBV4-2 and TRBJ2-1; D is perhaps TRBD2 (5 bases). Germline V gives CDR1 LGHNA, CDR2 YNFKEQ. The V end was cut by 0 bases, the J end by 2 bases, with 11 bases between. This CDR3 spans 16 amino acids. CDR3 coding DNA: TGTGCCAGCAGCCAAGATCGGGGTGGGACCTACAATGAGCAGTTCTTC. Amino acids: CASSQDRGGTYNEQFF.

The rearrangement joins TRBV27 to TRBJ1-2; a weak D match, TRBD1 (6 bases). The CDR3 is 14 residues long. Germline-derived CDR1 and CDR2 are MNHEY and SMNVEV (reference sequence). V gave up 9 bases and J gave up 1 base, with 15 bases separating them. The CDR3 here is CASWGGQLNYGYTF. The CDR3 region has the DNA TGTGCCAGTTGGGGGGGCCAACTTAACTATGGCTACACCTTC.

V and J are TRBV27 and TRBJ1-2, with a tentative D call TRBD1 (5 bases). This CDR3 is built from 15 residues. Germline V gene lookup returns CDR1 MNHEY and CDR2 SMNVEV (reference sequence). V lost 7 bases, J lost 5 bases, and 20 bases lay in between. The chain's CDR3 is CASTPGVGVGYGYTF. DNA for the CDR3: TGTGCCAGCACCCCGGGGGTCGGGGTTGGGTATGGCTACACCTTC.